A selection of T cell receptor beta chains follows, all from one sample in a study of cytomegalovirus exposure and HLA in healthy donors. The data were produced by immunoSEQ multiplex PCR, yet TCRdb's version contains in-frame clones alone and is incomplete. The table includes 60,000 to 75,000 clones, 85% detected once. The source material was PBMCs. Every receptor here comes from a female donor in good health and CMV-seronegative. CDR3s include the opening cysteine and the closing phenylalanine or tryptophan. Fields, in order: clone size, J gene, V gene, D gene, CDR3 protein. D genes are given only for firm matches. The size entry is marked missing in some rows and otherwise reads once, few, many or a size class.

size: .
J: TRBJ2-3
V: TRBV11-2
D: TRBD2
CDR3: CASSPGTSGPSTDTQYF

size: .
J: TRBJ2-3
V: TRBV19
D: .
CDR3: CASSIGRIDTQYF

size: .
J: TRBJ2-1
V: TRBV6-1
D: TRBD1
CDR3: CASSEVGTGTPDEQFF

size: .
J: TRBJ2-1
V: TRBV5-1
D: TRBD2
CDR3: CASSPGLAGYPSYNEQFF

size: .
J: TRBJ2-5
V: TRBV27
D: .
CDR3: CASTAPGRGGETQYF

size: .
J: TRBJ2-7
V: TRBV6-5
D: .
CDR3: CASSWDTYEQYF

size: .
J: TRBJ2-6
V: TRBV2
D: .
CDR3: CAIAGVRGVNVLTF

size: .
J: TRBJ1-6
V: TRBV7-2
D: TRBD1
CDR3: CASSLGIRQGSSYNSPLHF

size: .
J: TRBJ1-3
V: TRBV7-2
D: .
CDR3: CASSLAYSSGNTIYF

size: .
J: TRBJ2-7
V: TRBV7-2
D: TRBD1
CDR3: CASSSGGQGRYEQYF

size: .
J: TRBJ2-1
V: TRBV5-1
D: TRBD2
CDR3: CASSRPVAGSYNEQFF

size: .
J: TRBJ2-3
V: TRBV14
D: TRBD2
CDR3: CASSHWTSTHTDTQYF

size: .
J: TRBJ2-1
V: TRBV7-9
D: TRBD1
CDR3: CASSLMGQGVYEQFF

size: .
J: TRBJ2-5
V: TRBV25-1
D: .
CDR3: CASTARGGGETQYF

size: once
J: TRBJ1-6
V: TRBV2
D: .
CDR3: CASILRGNSPLHF

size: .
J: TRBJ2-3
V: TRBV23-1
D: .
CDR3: CASIAGTDTQYF

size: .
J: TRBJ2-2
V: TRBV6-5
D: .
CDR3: CASSWGPETGELFF

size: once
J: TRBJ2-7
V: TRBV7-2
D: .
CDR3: CASSLGQASYEQYF

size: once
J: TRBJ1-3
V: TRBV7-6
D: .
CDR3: CASSLLSSGNTIYF

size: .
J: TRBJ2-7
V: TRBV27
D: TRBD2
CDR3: CASSPTGLANEQYF

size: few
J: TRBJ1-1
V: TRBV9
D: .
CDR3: CASSVAVNTEAFF

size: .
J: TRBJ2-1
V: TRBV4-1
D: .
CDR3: CASSQVRPDSSSYNEQFF

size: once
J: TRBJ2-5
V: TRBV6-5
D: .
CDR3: CASSYSAGRETQYF

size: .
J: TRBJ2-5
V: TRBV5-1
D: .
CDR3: CASSTRGGQETQYF

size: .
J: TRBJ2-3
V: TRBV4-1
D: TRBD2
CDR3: CASSQQLAGAGDTQYF

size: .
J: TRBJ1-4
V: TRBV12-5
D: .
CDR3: CASRATGTLDEKLFF

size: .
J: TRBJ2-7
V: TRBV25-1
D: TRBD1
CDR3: CASSEYSGTGSTYEQYF

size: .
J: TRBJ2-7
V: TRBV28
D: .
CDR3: CASSLSYVPYEQYF

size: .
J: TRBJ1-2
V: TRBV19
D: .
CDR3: CASIRGGVNGDGYTF

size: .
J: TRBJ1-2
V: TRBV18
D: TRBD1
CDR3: CASSPTGTGNSRTYGYTF

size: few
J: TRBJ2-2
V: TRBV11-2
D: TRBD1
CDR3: CASSQNRGRSGGELFF

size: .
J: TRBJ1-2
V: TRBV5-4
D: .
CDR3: CASSLTDNYGYTF

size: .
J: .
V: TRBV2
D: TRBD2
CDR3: CASSEDAPRSNSGRSSYEQYF

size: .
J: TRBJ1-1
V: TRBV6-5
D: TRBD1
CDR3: CASTDRVDTEAFF

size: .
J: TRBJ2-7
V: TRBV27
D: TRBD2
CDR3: CASRSGLARSYEQYF

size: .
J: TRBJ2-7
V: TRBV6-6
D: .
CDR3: CASSFQGNYEQYF

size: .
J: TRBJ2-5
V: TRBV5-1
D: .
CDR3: CASSLGGEETQYF

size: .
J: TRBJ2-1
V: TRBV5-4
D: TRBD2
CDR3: CASSLTSGGLVREQFF

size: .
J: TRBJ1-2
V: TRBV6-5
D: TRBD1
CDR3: CASSYATGDGYGYTF

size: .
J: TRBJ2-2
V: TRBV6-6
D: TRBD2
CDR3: CASSSGLAGGELFF